One sample yielded the 13 T cell receptor beta chains listed below, sequenced in a study of blood T cell repertoires in COVID-19. Sequenced by immunoSEQ multiplex PCR; TCRdb stores in-frame clones only, minus some. The sample includes some 140,000 clones, 85% to 90% of them seen just once. Input material: peripheral blood. All receptors derive from a man between 65 and 80 years old with active COVID-19.

The V call is TRBV6-5, the J call TRBJ1-1, with unresolved D. The germline CDR1 and CDR2 sequences are MNHEY and SVGAGI. The V end lost 4 bases, the J end lost 4 bases, and 16 bases lay between the germline ends. CDR3 size: 15 residues. CDR3 nucleotides: TGTGCCAGCAGTTCCCCCAAACCCGGGTCCACTGAAGCTTTCTTT. As protein: CASSSPKPGSTEAFF.

This clone was counted between two and nine times. V and J are TRBV7-9 and TRBJ2-7, with TRBD2 identical over 8 bases. This CDR3 has 12 residues. Germline lookup yields CDR1 SEHNR and CDR2 FQNEAQ (reference sequence). V shed 8 bases, J shed 4 bases, and the junction held 4 bases outside the gene matches. CDR3 region: CASAAGGYEQYF. DNA of the CDR3: TGTGCCAGCGCCGCGGGGGGATACGAGCAGTACTTC.

CDR3 in amino acids: CASRSGAGANVLTF. Here the CDR3 DNA reads TGTGCCAGTAGGTCAGGGGCCGGGGCCAACGTCCTGACTTTC. The genes are TRBV19 and TRBJ2-6; a weak D match, TRBD1 (6 bases). Germline values: CDR1 LNHDA, CDR2 SQIVND (reference sequence). There are 14 residues in the CDR3. With 6 bases removed from V and 4 bases from J, the gap between germline ends came to 10 bases.

The J gene is TRBJ1-2, the V gene TRBV7-9, with 9 nucleotides matching TRBD1. The CDR3 totals 15 residues. V gave up 6 bases and J gave up 7 bases; unmatched junction bases: 12. Germline V gene data show CDR1 as SEHNR and CDR2 as FQNEAQ (reference sequence). CDR3 protein: CASRPTGGSNAGYTF. The DNA for the CDR3 is TGTGCCAGCAGACCAACAGGGGGCTCCAACGCTGGCTACACCTTC.

CDR3 sequence (DNA): TGTGCCACCAGCAGGCAGACAGCGAGAGGCTACACCTTC. This sequence encodes CATSRQTARGYTF. The rearrangement links TRBV15 to TRBJ1-2; D perhaps matches TRBD1 (5 bases). Trimming removed 3 bases from V and 8 bases from J, with 13 bases in between. The V gene's germline CDR1 is LNHNV and CDR2 YYDKDF (reference sequence). The CDR3 contains 13 residues.

The V gene is TRBV28, the J gene TRBJ2-7; possibly TRBD1 for D (6 bases). The CDR3 covers 13 residues. Germline CDR1 is MDHEN and CDR2 is SYDVKM. The V end lost 1 base, the J end lost 3 bases, and 7 bases lay between the germline ends. CDR3 residues: CASSLFRGYEQYF. As DNA, the CDR3 is TGTGCCAGCAGTTTATTCAGGGGCTACGAGCAGTACTTC.

This clone has just one count. The chain couples TRBV10-2 to TRBJ2-7, with D hard to call. The CDR3 is made up of 12 amino acids. V was cut by 6 bases and J by 2 bases, with 8 bases left in between. CDR1 and CDR2 (germline): WSHSY, SAAADI. CDR3: CASRSHTYEQYF. The CDR3 DNA sequence: TGCGCCAGCAGGTCACACACCTACGAGCAGTACTTC.

V gene TRBV19 combines with J gene TRBJ1-1, with unresolved D. The CDR3 runs to 15 residues. The germline gives CDR1 LNHDA, CDR2 SQIVND (reference sequence). V lost 5 bases to trimming and J lost 1 base, with 14 bases between them. CDR3 sequence reads: CASSPRQVSNTEAFF. As DNA, the CDR3 is TGTGCCAGTAGTCCCCGACAAGTTTCGAACACTGAAGCTTTCTTT.

The count of this clone is one. This chain uses TRBV28 with TRBJ2-5; D gene unclear. This CDR3 has 12 residues. V was pared by 2 bases and J by 5 bases, with 6 bases between. The germline gives CDR1 MDHEN, CDR2 SYDVKM. CDR3 coding DNA: TGTGCCAGCAGTTTACCTCGGGAGACCCAGTACTTC. This translates into CASSLPRETQYF.

This chain uses TRBV24-1 with TRBJ2-7; 9 positions match TRBD1. The V segment lost 2 bases and the J segment 7 bases; nucleotides outside the gene matches: 8. This CDR3 region has 15 residues. CDR1 is KGHDR and CDR2 is SFDVKD in the germline V gene. The CDR3 bases are TGTGCCACCAGTGATTCGGGACAGGGAAAAGGGGAGCAGTACTTC. This gives the protein CATSDSGQGKGEQYF.

Only one count was recorded for this clone. This sequence joins TRBV7-9 and TRBJ2-5; 10 bases fit TRBD2. The CDR3 consists of 16 residues. With V trimmed by 3 bases and J by 5 bases, 9 bases remained unmatched. Per the germline V gene, CDR1 is SEHNR and CDR2 is FQNEAQ (reference sequence). CDR3 nucleotide sequence: TGTGCCAGCAGCTTCATCAGCGGGAGGGCCGTTGAGACCCAGTACTTC. Its protein is CASSFISGRAVETQYF. Supplemented by reference TRBV7-9 and TRBJ2-5, the full variable domain reads DTGVSQNPRHKITKRGQNVTFRCDPISEHNRLYWYRQTLGQGPEFLTYFQNEAQLEKSRLLSDRFSAERPKGSFSTLEIQRTEQGDSAMYLCASSFISGRAVETQYFGPGTRLLVL.

CDR3 region: CASSPVTLAGRTDTQYF. Here the CDR3 DNA reads TGTGCCAGCAGCCCTGTAACCTTAGCGGGCCGCACAGATACGCAGTATTTT. The chain combines TRBV7-3 with TRBJ2-3; 7 nucleotides match TRBD2. In germline, CDR1 is SGHTA, CDR2 FQGTGA. CDR3 length: 17 residues. The V gene end was trimmed by 5 bases and the J gene end by 1 base; junction bases not matched to a gene: 12.

The chain has TRBV5-6 and TRBJ2-2; 8 bases are shared with TRBD2. CDR1 is SGHDT, CDR2 YYEEEE, per germline. J gave up 1 base and V 1 base, and 0 bases lay outside the gene matches. The CDR3 sequence is 15 residues long. CDR3 DNA: TGTGCCAGCAGCTTGAGCGGGAGGAACACCGGGGAGCTGTTTTTT. Amino acids: CASSLSGRNTGELFF.